This T cell receptor (beta chain) was sequenced in a study of blood T cell repertoires in COVID-19. Study overall: Some COVID-19 samples were acute and others convalescent; all came from the United States, Italy and Spain. The cDNA or gDNA used as material had been derived from T cells, B-cell-depleted T cells, or PBMCs.

In the authors' methods: Estimated nucleated cell counts came from reference gene primer amplification. Profiled with immunoSEQ multiplex PCR; TCRdb holds only in-frame clones, not every one. From that table come the V and J calls and clone size; the DNA was used to work out D and trimming. The top ten clones hold less than 3.5% of a sample with over 150,000 clones, roughly 84% of them seen once. Looked up from germline, CDR1 is LGHNA and CDR2 is YNFKEQ. V was trimmed by 0 bases and J by 0 bases, leaving 7 bases between them. This CDR3 is 15 amino acids long. The sequencing sample was made of peripheral blood. This clonotype was obtained from a woman aged 55-75 years with acute or convalescent COVID-19. The chain uses TRBV4-2 and TRBJ2-3, with a tentative D call TRBD2 (5 bases). This CDR3 reads CASSQDRESTDTQYF. For the CDR3, the DNA is TGTGCCAGCAGCCAAGATCGGGAAAGCACAGATACGCAGTATTTT.